This TCR beta chain was captured in a study of blood T cell repertoires in COVID-19. On the study more broadly: The samples span acute and convalescent COVID-19 from the United States, Italy and Spain. The cDNA or gDNA used as material had been derived from T cells, B-cell-depleted T cells, or PBMCs.

This clone was seen more than once but under ten times. V lost 2 bases and J 4 bases, leaving 8 bases between the germline ends. The V gene's germline CDR1 is KGHSH and CDR2 LQKENI. The CDR3 is 13 amino acids. Original processing notes: Amplification of reference gene primers was used by the study to estimate nucleated cell counts. Some clones are missing from TCRdb's copy, which holds only in-frame ones; the method was immunoSEQ multiplex PCR. The V and J calls and clone size were taken over from that table, and D and trimming were inferred from the DNA. Of some 250,000 clones detected, roughly 80% appear once; the ten largest clones hold less than 3.5%.

This receptor was taken from a woman in her late teens or twenties with acute or convalescent COVID-19. The sample taken for sequencing was peripheral blood. The chain joins TRBV18 to TRBJ1-2, with a tentative D call TRBD1 (5 bases). The CDR3 DNA is TGTGCCAGCTCACCAGACAGTTCCTATGGCTACACCTTC. Translated, it gives CASSPDSSYGYTF.